These 31 T cell receptor beta chains came from one sample sequenced in a study of cytomegalovirus exposure and HLA in healthy donors. Profiling relied on immunoSEQ multiplex PCR, and the TCRdb table lists in-frame clones only, not all of them. This sample yields roughly 250,000 clones, of which around 85% are seen a single time; 0.95% to 1.5% belongs to the top ten. Sequencing input: PBMCs. The receptor set was obtained from a woman aged 30 to 39 in good health and CMV-seropositive.

The CDR3 loop reads CAGGFFDQPQHF. CDR3 nucleotides: TGTGCCGGAGGGTTTTTTGATCAGCCCCAGCATTTT. The chain links TRBV6-1 to TRBJ1-5; no reliable D call. Germline V gene sequence: CDR1 MNHNS, CDR2 SASEGT. This CDR3 comprises 12 residues. Trimming removed 11 bases from V and 5 bases from J, with 13 bases in between.

The chain carries TRBV7-2 and TRBJ1-2, with D possibly matching TRBD1 (5 bases). CDR3 length equals 15 residues. V lost 0 bases and J 6 bases, leaving 14 bases between the germline ends. The germline V gene has CDR1 SGHTA and CDR2 FQGNSA. The CDR3 DNA is TGTGCCAGCAGCTTAGCGGGACTGCGTTCGGATGGCTACACCTTC. Translating gives CASSLAGLRSDGYTF.

V and J are TRBV11-3 and TRBJ2-3, with a possible D match to TRBD2 (5 bases). The V end was cut by 3 bases, the J end by 2 bases, with 9 bases between. The CDR3 contains 14 residues. Per the germline V gene, CDR1 is SGHNT and CDR2 is YENEEA. CDR3 region: CASSFRGSTDTQYF. The CDR3 DNA reads TGTGCCAGCAGCTTTAGAGGGTCCACAGATACGCAGTATTTT.

The chain employs TRBV5-1 and TRBJ1-2; 7 bases fit TRBD1. J gave up 4 bases and V 4 bases, and 4 bases lay outside the gene matches. From germline, CDR1 is SGHRS and CDR2 YFSETQ. This CDR3 contains 13 residues. CDR3 sequence (DNA): TGCGCCAGCAGCCAAGGGACAGCCTATGGCTACACCTTC. Protein product: CASSQGTAYGYTF.

The J gene is TRBJ1-5, the V gene TRBV10-3, with TRBD1 matching over 7 bases. Germline V gene data show CDR1 as ENHRY and CDR2 as SYGVKD. Trimming removed 11 bases from V and 10 bases from J; junction bases left unmatched: 5. This CDR3 contains 10 residues. CDR3 coding DNA: TGTGCCCTAACAGGGGATCCCCAGCATTTT. It is translated as CALTGDPQHF.

The chain is built from TRBV18 and TRBJ2-1, with D unclear. V was clipped by 3 bases and J by 0 bases, with 9 bases between them. CDR1 is KGHSH and CDR2 is LQKENI in the germline V gene. This CDR3 has 15 residues. CDR3 region: CASSPIIGSYNEQFF. CDR3 DNA: TGTGCCAGCTCACCTATTATCGGCTCCTACAATGAGCAGTTCTTC.

The chain has TRBV7-8 and TRBJ2-3; TRBD2 aligns across 11 bases. CDR1 and CDR2 (germline): SGHVS, FQNEAQ. The CDR3 spans 18 residues. With V trimmed by 7 bases and J by 1 base, 13 bases remained unmatched. For the CDR3, the DNA is TGTGCCAGCACCCTGCAGGTAGCGGGAGGGTCTGGCACAGATACGCAGTATTTT. Residues: CASTLQVAGGSGTDTQYF.

V is TRBV10-2 and J is TRBJ2-6; D is unclear. CDR1 WSHSY and CDR2 SAAADI come from the germline V gene. The CDR3 totals 17 residues. Trimming left V 4 bases short and J 0 bases short, with 13 bases between. The CDR3 DNA follows: TGCGCCAGCAGTGCGTCTAACAGCAACTCTGGGGCCAACGTCCTGACTTTC. This gives the protein CASSASNSNSGANVLTF.

The CDR3 coding sequence is TGTGCCAGCAGAAAAGGACAGGGTGCCTACGAGCAGTACTTC. Its protein product is CASRKGQGAYEQYF. This chain links TRBV2 with TRBJ2-7, with 8 bases lining up with TRBD1. Germline V gene data show CDR1 as SNHLY and CDR2 as FYNNEI. The CDR3 extends over 14 amino acids. The V segment lost 6 bases and the J segment 2 bases; nucleotides outside the gene matches: 6.

V gene TRBV7-2 combines with J gene TRBJ2-1, with D possibly TRBD2 on 6 matching bases. CDR1 and CDR2 (germline): SGHTA, FQGNSA. V gave up 1 base and J gave up 3 bases, with 19 bases separating them. This CDR3 has 18 residues. In DNA, the CDR3 is TGTGCCAGCAGCTTAGAAGTAGGCGGGGCGTATCGCTACAATGAGCAGTTCTTC. This translates into CASSLEVGGAYRYNEQFF. Full variable domain (rest looked up from reference TRBV7-2 and TRBJ2-1): GAGVSQSPSNKVTEKGKDVELRCDPISGHTALYWYRQSLGQGLEFLIYFQGNSAPDKSGLPSDRFSAERTGGSVSTLTIQRTQQEDSAVYLCASSLEVGGAYRYNEQFFGPGTRLTVL.

V and J are TRBV28 and TRBJ2-1, with D maybe TRBD2 (5 bases). Trimming shortened V by 5 bases and J by 5 bases, and 19 bases separated the two germline ends. This CDR3 has 16 residues. The germline V gene encodes CDR1 MDHEN and CDR2 SYDVKM. The CDR3 coding sequence is TGTGCCAGCAGTCCCCCGGGAACTTTTAATCACAATGAGCAGTTCTTC. Amino acids: CASSPPGTFNHNEQFF.

This clone was seen a few times. V gene TRBV2 combines with J gene TRBJ2-2, with D hard to call. Trimming cost V 8 bases and J 11 bases, with 9 bases left between them. CDR3 length: 10 amino acids. Germline-derived CDR1 and CDR2 are SNHLY and FYNNEI. In nucleotides, the CDR3 is TGTGCCAGCTTCGGGTCAGAGCTGTTTTTT. It encodes CASFGSELFF.

The genes are TRBV5-5 and TRBJ2-7; unclear D gene. The length of the CDR3 is 14 residues. V lost 2 bases to trimming and J lost 0 bases, with 9 bases between them. The germline V gene encodes CDR1 SGHKS and CDR2 YYEKEE (reference sequence). DNA for the CDR3: TGTGCCAGCAGCTTCCAAGTCGGCTCCTACGAGCAGTACTTC. This encodes CASSFQVGSYEQYF.

This clone has just one count. The chain recombines TRBV29-1 with TRBJ2-1, with TRBD2 matching over 9 bases. The CDR3 length is 15 residues. V shed 2 bases, J shed 7 bases, and the junction held 9 bases outside the gene matches. Germline CDR1 is SQVTM and CDR2 is ANQGSEA. CDR3: CSVEPRLAEPNEQFF. CDR3 DNA: TGCAGCGTTGAACCCCGACTAGCGGAACCGAATGAGCAGTTCTTC.

The chain joins TRBV28 to TRBJ2-2; the match to TRBD2 covers 10 bases. The V gene end was trimmed by 7 bases and the J gene end by 0 bases; junction bases not matched to a gene: 8. Germline-derived CDR1 and CDR2 are MDHEN and SYDVKM. This CDR3 has 17 amino acids. The CDR3: CASKDTSGAANTGELFF. CDR3 in DNA: TGTGCCAGCAAGGACACTAGCGGGGCCGCGAACACCGGGGAGCTGTTTTTT.

The genes are TRBV6-1 and TRBJ2-4; maybe TRBD1 (5 bases). Germline values: CDR1 MNHNS, CDR2 SASEGT. The CDR3 spans 16 residues. Trimming pared 3 bases from V and 4 bases from J, leaving 16 bases between. Here the CDR3 reads CASSDFRRAQKNIQYF. For the CDR3, the DNA is TGTGCCAGCAGTGATTTTCGCAGGGCGCAAAAAAACATTCAGTACTTC.

This chain joins TRBV4-1 and TRBJ2-6; 7 bases map to TRBD2. The CDR3 loop spans 18 amino acids. Germline V gives CDR1 MGHRA, CDR2 YSYEKL. J lost 1 base, V lost 2 bases, and 8 bases had no gene match. The CDR3 sequence is CASSQWSGENSGANVLTF. The CDR3 DNA reads as TGCGCCAGCAGCCAATGGAGCGGGGAAAATTCTGGGGCCAACGTCCTGACTTTC.

V usage is TRBV29-1 and J usage is TRBJ2-1, with 8 bases identical to TRBD1. This CDR3 comprises 10 residues. The V segment lost 6 bases and the J segment 12 bases; nucleotides outside the gene matches: 4. Germline assignment: CDR1 SQVTM and CDR2 ANQGSEA. The CDR3 nucleotides are TGCAGCGTCGTCGACAGGGGGCAGTTCTTC. The encoded protein is CSVVDRGQFF.

The chain has TRBV5-1 and TRBJ2-3; 7 bases map to TRBD2. V lost 0 bases, J lost 4 bases, and 8 bases stayed unmatched. Per the germline V gene, CDR1 is SGHRS and CDR2 is YFSETQ. The CDR3 has 16 amino acids. The CDR3 DNA reads TGCGCCAGCAGCTTGGTTCCGGGGGGAACGGCAGATACGCAGTATTTT. Its protein is CASSLVPGGTADTQYF.

This clone was detected a few times. The chain is built from TRBV18 and TRBJ1-1; tentatively, D is TRBD1 (5 bases). Trimming cost V 3 bases and J 1 base, with 15 bases left between them. The CDR3 covers 16 residues. CDR1 is KGHSH and CDR2 is LQKENI in the germline V gene. In DNA form, the CDR3 reads TGTGCCAGCTCACCGAAAAAATGGGGGGGGAACACTGAAGCTTTCTTT. It codes for CASSPKKWGGNTEAFF.

The rearrangement joins TRBV11-3 to TRBJ1-2; possible D gene TRBD1, 6 bases. Germline CDR1 and CDR2: SGHNT and YENEEA. CDR3 length: 16 residues. Trimming stripped 4 bases from V and 8 bases from J, with 23 bases between. CDR3 residues: CASSSEGGANSRGYTF. CDR3 nucleotide sequence: TGTGCCAGCAGCTCCGAGGGGGGGGCGAATTCTAGAGGCTACACCTTC.

This chain connects TRBV5-1 to TRBJ1-4, with 7 bases lining up with TRBD1. Germline-derived CDR1 and CDR2 are SGHRS and YFSETQ. CDR3 length: 15 residues. Trimming cost V 0 bases and J 6 bases; bases outside gene matches: 5. CDR3: CASSLADRADEKLFF. CDR3 bases: TGCGCCAGCAGCTTGGCCGACAGGGCGGATGAAAAACTGTTTTTT.

The J gene is TRBJ2-3, the V gene TRBV5-1, with TRBD2 as a possible D gene (5 bases). Germline CDR1 reads SGHRS; CDR2 reads YFSETQ. The CDR3 length is 15 residues. V shed 0 bases and J shed 3 bases, with 11 bases lying between them. The CDR3 DNA sequence: TGCGCCAGCAGCTTGGAAGGGAGCAGGACAGATACGCAGTATTTT. Protein product: CASSLEGSRTDTQYF.

The rearrangement uses TRBV9 and TRBJ2-1; TRBD2 matches at 8 bases. Germline trimming cut 2 bases from V and 6 bases from J; bases unmatched to any gene: 7. The CDR3 loop spans 15 amino acids. Germline CDR1 is SGDLS and CDR2 is YYNGEE. CDR3 region: CASSVRLASGNEQFF. For the CDR3, the DNA is TGTGCCAGCAGCGTTAGACTAGCGTCGGGCAATGAGCAGTTCTTC.

The chain couples TRBV18 to TRBJ2-3, with TRBD2 identical over 8 bases. Trimming removed 2 bases from V and 5 bases from J; junction bases left unmatched: 9. Germline V gene data show CDR1 as KGHSH and CDR2 as LQKENI. The CDR3 has 16 amino acids. This CDR3 is CASSPDQAGAIDTQYF. The CDR3 DNA sequence: TGTGCCAGCTCACCAGACCAAGCGGGAGCTATAGATACGCAGTATTTT.

The V and J genes are TRBV4-1 and TRBJ2-2, with D possibly being TRBD1 (5 bases). Germline-derived CDR1 and CDR2 are MGHRA and YSYEKL. The V and J ends lost 3 bases and 5 bases respectively, with 10 bases between them. The CDR3 length is 14 residues. The CDR3 spells CASSQSDSTGELFF. CDR3 in DNA: TGCGCCAGCAGCCAGTCCGACAGTACCGGGGAGCTGTTTTTT.

This sequence joins TRBV21-1 and TRBJ2-7; TRBD2, the D gene given by the table, was not confirmed from the DNA. TRBV21-1 is designated a pseudogene. The length of the CDR3 is 13 residues. CDR3 nucleotides: TGTGCCAGCAGCAAAGCGCGGGGCCACGAGCAGTACTTC. Amino acid sequence: CASSKARGHEQYF.

The chain uses TRBV10-3 and TRBJ1-2, with D unclear. Germline loops: CDR1 ENHRY, CDR2 SYGVKD. V lost 4 bases and J lost 0, with 6 bases in between. The length of the CDR3 is 13 residues. DNA of the CDR3: TGTGCCATCAGTGCCGGGACTAACTATGGCTACACCTTC. Translated: CAISAGTNYGYTF.

This clone was picked up a small number of times. The chain couples TRBV2 to TRBJ2-3; 7 nucleotides align to TRBD2. CDR1 SNHLY and CDR2 FYNNEI come from the germline V gene. V lost 8 bases and J lost 4; bases outside the gene matches: 3. There are 12 residues in the CDR3. The CDR3 region is CASGGEADTQYF. The CDR3 DNA sequence: TGTGCCAGCGGGGGGGAGGCAGATACGCAGTATTTT.

The J gene is TRBJ2-1, the V gene TRBV7-8; 14 nucleotides line up with TRBD2. In germline, CDR1 is SGHVS, CDR2 FQNEAQ. The CDR3 runs 17 residues. J lost 8 bases, V lost 2 bases, and 8 bases had no gene match. The CDR3 DNA follows: TGTGCCAGCAGCTTAATTCCGGGACTAGCGGGAGCCCATGAGCAGTTCTTC. Translated: CASSLIPGLAGAHEQFF.

The rearrangement joins TRBV19 to TRBJ2-7; maybe TRBD2 (6 bases). The CDR3 is 15 residues long. The V gene lost 1 base and the J gene lost 0 bases, with 10 bases spanning the gap. Germline CDR1 is LNHDA and CDR2 is SQIVND (reference sequence). CDR3 nucleotides: TGTGCCAGTAGTATAGTAGCGGCTGACTCCTACGAGCAGTACTTC. Its translation: CASSIVAADSYEQYF.